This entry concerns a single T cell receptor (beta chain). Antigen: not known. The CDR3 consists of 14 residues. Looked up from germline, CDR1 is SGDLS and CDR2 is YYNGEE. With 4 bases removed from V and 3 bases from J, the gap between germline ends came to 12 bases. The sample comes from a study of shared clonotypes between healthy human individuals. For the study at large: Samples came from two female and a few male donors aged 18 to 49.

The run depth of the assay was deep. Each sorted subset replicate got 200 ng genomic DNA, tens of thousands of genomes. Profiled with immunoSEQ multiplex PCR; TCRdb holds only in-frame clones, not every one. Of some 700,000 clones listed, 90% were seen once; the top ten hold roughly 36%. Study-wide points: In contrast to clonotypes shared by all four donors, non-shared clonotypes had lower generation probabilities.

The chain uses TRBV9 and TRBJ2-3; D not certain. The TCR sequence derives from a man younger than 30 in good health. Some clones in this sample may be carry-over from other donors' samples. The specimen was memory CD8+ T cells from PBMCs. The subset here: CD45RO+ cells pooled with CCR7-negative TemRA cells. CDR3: CASSPHIGTDTQYF. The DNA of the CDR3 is TGTGCCAGCAGCCCCCATATAGGGACAGATACGCAGTATTTT.